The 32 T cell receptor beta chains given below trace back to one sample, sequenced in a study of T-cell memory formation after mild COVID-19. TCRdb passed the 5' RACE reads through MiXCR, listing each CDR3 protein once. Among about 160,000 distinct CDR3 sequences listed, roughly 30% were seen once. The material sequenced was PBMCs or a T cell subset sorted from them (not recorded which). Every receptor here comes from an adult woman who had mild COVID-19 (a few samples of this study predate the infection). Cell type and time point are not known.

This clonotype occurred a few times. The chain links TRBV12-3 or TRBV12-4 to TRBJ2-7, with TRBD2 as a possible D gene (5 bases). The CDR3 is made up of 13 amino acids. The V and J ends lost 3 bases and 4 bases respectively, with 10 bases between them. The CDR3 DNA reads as TGTGCCAGCAGTTTTGAGGACTTTTACGAGCAGTACTTC. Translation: CASSFEDFYEQYF.

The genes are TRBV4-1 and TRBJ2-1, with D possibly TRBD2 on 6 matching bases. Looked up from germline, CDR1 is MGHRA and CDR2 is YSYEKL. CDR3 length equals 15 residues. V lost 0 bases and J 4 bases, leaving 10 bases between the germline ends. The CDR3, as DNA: TGCGCCAGCAGCCAAGATACGGGGAGGTACAATGAGCAGTTCTTC. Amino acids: CASSQDTGRYNEQFF.

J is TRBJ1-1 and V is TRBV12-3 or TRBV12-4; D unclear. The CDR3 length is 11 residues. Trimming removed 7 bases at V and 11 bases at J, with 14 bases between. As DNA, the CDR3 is TGTGCCAGCACCCAATACGAATTCGCTTTCTTT. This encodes CASTQYEFAFF.

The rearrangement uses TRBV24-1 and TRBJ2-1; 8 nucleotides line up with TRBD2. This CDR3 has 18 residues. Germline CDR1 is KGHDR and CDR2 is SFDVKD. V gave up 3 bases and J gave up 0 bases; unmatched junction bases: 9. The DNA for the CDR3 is TGTGCCACCAGTGATACCCCAGCTCGGGGGGGCTCCTACAATGAGCAGTTCTTC. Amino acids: CATSDTPARGGSYNEQFF.

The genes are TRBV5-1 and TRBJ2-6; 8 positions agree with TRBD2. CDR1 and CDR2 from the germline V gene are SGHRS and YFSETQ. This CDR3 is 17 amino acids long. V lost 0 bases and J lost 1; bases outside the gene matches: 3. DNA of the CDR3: TGCGCCAGCAGCTTGGCAGCGGGAGCGTCTGGGGCCAACGTCCTGACTTTC. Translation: CASSLAAGASGANVLTF.

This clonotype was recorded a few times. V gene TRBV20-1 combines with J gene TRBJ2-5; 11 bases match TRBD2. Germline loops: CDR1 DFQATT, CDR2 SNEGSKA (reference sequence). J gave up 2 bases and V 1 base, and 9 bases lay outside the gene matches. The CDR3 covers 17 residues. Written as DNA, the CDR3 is TGCAGTGCTAGAGTACTAGCGGGGGAACCCCTACAAGAGACCCAGTACTTC. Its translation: CSARVLAGEPLQETQYF.

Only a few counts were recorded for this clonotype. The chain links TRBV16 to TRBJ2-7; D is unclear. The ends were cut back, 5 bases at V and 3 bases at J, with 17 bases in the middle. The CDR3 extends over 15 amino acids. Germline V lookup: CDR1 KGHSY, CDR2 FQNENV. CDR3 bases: TGTGCCAGCAGCATCAACCTGGGATGGAACTACGAGCAGTACTTC. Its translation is CASSINLGWNYEQYF.

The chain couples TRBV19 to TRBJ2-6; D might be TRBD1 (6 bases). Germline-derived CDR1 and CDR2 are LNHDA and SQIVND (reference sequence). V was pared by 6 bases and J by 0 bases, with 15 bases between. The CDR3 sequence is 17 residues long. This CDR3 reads CASRSRQVDSGANVLTF. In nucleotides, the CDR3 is TGTGCCAGTAGGTCAAGACAGGTTGACTCTGGGGCCAACGTCCTGACTTTC.

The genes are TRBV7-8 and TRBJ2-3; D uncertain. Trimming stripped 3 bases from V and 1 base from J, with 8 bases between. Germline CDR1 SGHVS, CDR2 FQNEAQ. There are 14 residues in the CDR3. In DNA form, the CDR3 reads TGTGCCAGCAGCTTGTATTGGGGCACAGATACGCAGTATTTT. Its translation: CASSLYWGTDTQYF.

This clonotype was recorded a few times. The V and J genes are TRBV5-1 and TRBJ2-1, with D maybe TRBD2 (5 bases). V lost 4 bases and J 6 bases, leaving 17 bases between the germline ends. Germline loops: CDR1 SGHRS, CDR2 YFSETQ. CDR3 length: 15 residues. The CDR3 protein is CASSPMGVGVNEQFF. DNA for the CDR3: TGCGCCAGCAGCCCAATGGGAGTTGGGGTCAATGAGCAGTTCTTC.

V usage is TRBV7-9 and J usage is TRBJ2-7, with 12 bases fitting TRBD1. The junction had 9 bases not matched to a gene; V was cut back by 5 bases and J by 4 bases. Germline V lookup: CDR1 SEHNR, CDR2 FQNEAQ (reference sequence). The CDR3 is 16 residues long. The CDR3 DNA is TGTGCCAGCAGCCCGAGAGGGACAGGGGGCTTTTACGAGCAGTACTTC. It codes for CASSPRGTGGFYEQYF.

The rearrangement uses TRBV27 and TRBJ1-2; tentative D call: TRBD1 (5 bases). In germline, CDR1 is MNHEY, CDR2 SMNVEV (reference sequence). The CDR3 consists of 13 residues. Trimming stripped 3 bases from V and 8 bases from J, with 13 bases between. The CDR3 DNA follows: TGTGCCAGCAGTTTGGGGGGTACCGGCGGCTACACCTTC. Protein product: CASSLGGTGGYTF.

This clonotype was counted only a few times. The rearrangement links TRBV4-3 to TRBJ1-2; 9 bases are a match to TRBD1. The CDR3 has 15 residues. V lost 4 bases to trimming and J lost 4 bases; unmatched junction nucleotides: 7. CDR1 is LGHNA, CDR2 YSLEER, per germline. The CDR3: CASSPDRDRAYGYTF. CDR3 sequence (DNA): TGCGCCAGCAGCCCCGACCGGGACAGGGCCTATGGCTACACCTTC.

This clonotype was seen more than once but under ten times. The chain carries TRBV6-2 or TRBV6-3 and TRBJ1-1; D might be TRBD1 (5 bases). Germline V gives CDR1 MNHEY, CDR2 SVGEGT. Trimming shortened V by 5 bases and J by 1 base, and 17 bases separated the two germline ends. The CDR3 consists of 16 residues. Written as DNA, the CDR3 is TGTGCCAGCAGTCCCCGCCTCGGAACAGGGAACACTGAAGCTTTCTTT. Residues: CASSPRLGTGNTEAFF.

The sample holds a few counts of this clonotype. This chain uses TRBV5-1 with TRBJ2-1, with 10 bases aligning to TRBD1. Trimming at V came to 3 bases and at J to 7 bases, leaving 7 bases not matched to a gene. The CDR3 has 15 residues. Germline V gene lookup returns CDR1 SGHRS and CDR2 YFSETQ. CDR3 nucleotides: TGCGCCAGCAGCTCGGGACAGGGGTCGGTTAATGAGCAGTTCTTC. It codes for CASSSGQGSVNEQFF.

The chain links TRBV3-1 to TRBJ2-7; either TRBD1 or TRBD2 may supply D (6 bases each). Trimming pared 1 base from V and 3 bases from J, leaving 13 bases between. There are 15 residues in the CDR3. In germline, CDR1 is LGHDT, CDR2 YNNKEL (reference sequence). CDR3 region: CASSQAWGAGYEQYF. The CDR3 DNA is TGTGCCAGCAGCCAAGCGTGGGGGGCTGGCTACGAGCAGTACTTC.

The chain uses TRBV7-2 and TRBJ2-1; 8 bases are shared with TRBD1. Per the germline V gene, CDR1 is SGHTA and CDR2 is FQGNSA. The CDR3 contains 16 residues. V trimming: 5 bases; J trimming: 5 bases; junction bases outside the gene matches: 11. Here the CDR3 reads CASSPTGQALDNEQFF. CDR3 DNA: TGTGCCAGCAGCCCTACGGGACAGGCCCTCGACAATGAGCAGTTCTTC.

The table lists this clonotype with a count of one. CDR3 nucleotide sequence: TGCAGTGCTAGATGGCGCGGGCGGAACAATGAGCAGTTCTTC. This gives the protein CSARWRGRNNEQFF. The chain is built from TRBV20-1 and TRBJ2-1, with D possibly TRBD2 on 5 matching bases. The CDR3 has 14 residues. Trimming pared 2 bases from V and 5 bases from J, leaving 13 bases between. Per germline, CDR1 DFQATT and CDR2 SNEGSKA (reference sequence).

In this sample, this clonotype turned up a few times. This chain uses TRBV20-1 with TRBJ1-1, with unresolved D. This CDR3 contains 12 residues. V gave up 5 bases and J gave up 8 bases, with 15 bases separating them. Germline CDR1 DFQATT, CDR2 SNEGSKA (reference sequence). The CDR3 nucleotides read TGCAGTGCTCCGAATCTGGGAGGGGAAGCTTTCTTT. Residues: CSAPNLGGEAFF.

Here the CDR3 DNA reads TGTGCCACCAGTGGGTCCGGGGACACCGGGGAGCTGTTTTTT. Protein: CATSGSGDTGELFF. V is TRBV24-1 and J is TRBJ2-2; TRBD2 is a possible D gene (5 bases). The CDR3 runs to 14 residues. CDR1 is KGHDR and CDR2 is SFDVKD in the germline V gene. The germline V and J ends were trimmed by 5 bases and 3 bases, with 9 bases remaining between them.

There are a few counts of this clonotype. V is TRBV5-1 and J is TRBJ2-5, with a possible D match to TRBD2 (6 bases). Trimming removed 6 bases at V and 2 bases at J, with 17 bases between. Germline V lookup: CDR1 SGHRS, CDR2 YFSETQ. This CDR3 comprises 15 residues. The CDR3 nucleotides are TGCGCCAGCACCCTGGCCGGGACTGAACAAGAGACCCAGTACTTC. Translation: CASTLAGTEQETQYF.

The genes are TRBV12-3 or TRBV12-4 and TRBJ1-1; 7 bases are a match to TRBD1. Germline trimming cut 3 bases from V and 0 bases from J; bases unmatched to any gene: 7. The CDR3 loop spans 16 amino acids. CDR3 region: CASSFPTGRMNTEAFF. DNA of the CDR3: TGTGCCAGCAGTTTTCCGACAGGGAGAATGAACACTGAAGCTTTCTTT.

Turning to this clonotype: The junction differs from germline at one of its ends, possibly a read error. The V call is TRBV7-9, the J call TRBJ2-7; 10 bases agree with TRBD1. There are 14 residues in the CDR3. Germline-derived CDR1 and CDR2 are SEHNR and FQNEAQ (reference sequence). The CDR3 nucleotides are TGTGCCAGCAGCTTTCCGGGACAGGGGACGCCCGGGGACTTC. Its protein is CASSFPGQGTPGDF.

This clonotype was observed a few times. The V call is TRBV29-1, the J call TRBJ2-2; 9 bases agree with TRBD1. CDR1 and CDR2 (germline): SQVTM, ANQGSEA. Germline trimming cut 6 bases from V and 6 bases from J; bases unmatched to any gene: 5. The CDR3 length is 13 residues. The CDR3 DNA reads TGCAGCGTCGGAAGGACAGGGGCCGGGGAGCTGTTTTTT. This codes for CSVGRTGAGELFF.

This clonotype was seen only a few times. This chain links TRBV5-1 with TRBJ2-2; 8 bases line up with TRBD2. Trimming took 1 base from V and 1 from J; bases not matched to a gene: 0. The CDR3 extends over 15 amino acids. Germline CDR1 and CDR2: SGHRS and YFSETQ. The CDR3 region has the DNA TGCGCCAGCAGCTTGACTAGCGGGAACACCGGGGAGCTGTTTTTT. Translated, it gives CASSLTSGNTGELFF.

Here the CDR3 reads CASSQRPGGLNTGELFF. The CDR3 coding sequence is TGCGCCAGCAGCCAACGCCCGGGGGGGCTGAACACCGGGGAGCTGTTTTTT. This sequence joins TRBV4-1 and TRBJ2-2; 8 positions agree with TRBD2. The V gene's germline CDR1 is MGHRA and CDR2 YSYEKL. Trimming removed 2 bases from V and 1 base from J; junction bases left unmatched: 6. This CDR3 spans 17 amino acids.

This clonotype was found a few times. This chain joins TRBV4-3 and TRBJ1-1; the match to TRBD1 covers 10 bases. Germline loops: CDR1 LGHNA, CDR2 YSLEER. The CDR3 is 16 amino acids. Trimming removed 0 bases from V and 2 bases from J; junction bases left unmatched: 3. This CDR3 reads CASSQDRTGGNTEAFF. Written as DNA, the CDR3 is TGCGCCAGCAGCCAAGACCGGACAGGGGGAAACACTGAAGCTTTCTTT.

CDR3 sequence reads: CASSLSGLAGANEQFF. CDR3 nucleotide sequence: TGCGCCAGCAGCTTATCTGGACTAGCGGGAGCCAATGAGCAGTTCTTC. The chain joins TRBV5-1 to TRBJ2-1; TRBD2 matches 13 bases. The length of the CDR3 is 16 residues. Germline V CDR1 and CDR2: SGHRS, YFSETQ. Trimming took 2 bases from V and 6 from J; bases not matched to a gene: 5.

The CDR3 DNA follows: TGCAGTGCCCCCCCGACGGGAAGCTCGCGCACAGATACGCAGTATTTT. Translated: CSAPPTGSSRTDTQYF. The V call is TRBV20-1, the J call TRBJ2-3; D is possibly TRBD2 (5 bases). Trimming left V 6 bases short and J 1 base short, with 20 bases between. The CDR3 is 16 residues long. Per the germline V gene, CDR1 is DFQATT and CDR2 is SNEGSKA (reference sequence).

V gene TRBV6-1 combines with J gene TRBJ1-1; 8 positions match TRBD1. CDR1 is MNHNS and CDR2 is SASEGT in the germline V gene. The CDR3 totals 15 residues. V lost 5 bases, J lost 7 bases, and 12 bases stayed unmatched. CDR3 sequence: CASSREAGTGDEAFF. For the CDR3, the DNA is TGTGCCAGCAGTCGGGAAGCCGGGACAGGAGATGAAGCTTTCTTT.

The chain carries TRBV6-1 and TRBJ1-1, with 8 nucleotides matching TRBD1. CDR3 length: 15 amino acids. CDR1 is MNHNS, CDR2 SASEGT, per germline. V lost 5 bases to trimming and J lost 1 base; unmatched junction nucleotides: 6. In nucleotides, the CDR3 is TGTGCCAGCAGTTTAAGGGACAGGCCGAACACTGAAGCTTTCTTT. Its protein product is CASSLRDRPNTEAFF.

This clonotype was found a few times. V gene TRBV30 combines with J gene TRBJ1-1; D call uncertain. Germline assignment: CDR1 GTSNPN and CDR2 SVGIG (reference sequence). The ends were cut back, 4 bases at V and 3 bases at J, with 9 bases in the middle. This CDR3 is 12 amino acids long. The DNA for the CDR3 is TGTGCCTGGACCCCATGGGACACTGAAGCTTTCTTT. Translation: CAWTPWDTEAFF.